This T cell receptor beta chain was retrieved from a study of cytomegalovirus exposure and HLA in healthy donors. The CDR3 loop spans 16 amino acids. Germline-derived CDR1 and CDR2 are MDHEN and SYDVKM. V lost 5 bases, J lost 2 bases, and 16 bases lay in between. On this clone: Its antigen is currently unknown.

Study-wide results and caveats: Most TCRs appeared rarely, but some public TCRs recurred in many donors. Altogether, around 160 TCR beta chains were recorded as cytomegalovirus-associated. According to reports, the classifier identified cytomegalovirus status with high specificity and sensitivity.

The table came from immunoSEQ multiplex PCR; TCRdb's copy has only in-frame clones and leaves some out. The table records about 250,000 clones, about 88% of them present only once. The TCR sequence derives from a man aged 18 to 35 in good health and CMV-seropositive. The chain couples TRBV28 to TRBJ1-5; D is perhaps TRBD1 (6 bases). Sequencing used PBMCs. CDR3 sequence (DNA): TGTGCCAGCAGTATGGCGGGGGGCGCGGGCAATCAGCCCCAGCATTTT. Translation gives CASSMAGGAGNQPQHF.